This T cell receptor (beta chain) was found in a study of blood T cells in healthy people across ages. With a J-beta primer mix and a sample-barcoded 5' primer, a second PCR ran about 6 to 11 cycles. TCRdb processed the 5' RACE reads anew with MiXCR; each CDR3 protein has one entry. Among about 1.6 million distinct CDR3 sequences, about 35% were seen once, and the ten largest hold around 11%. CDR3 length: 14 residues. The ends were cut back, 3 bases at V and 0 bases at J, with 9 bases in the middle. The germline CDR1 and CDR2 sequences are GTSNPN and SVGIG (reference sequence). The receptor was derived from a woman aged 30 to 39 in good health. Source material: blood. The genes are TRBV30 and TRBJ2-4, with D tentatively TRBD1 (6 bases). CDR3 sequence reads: CAWSGQLAKNIQYF. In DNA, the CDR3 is TGTGCCTGGAGCGGACAGCTAGCCAAAAACATTCAGTACTTC.